This is a list of T cell receptor beta chains from one sample in a study of cytomegalovirus exposure and HLA in healthy donors. Only in-frame clones appear in the TCRdb table, and some are missing; sequencing was by immunoSEQ multiplex PCR. This sample has about 170,000 clones, with around 80% found just once. Sequencing used PBMCs. The receptor source for this set is a woman between 50 and 59 years old in good health and CMV-seropositive. Each CDR3 is given with its conserved first and last residue. The D gene is left open where the match is weak. Clone size is shown for a subset of rows, as once, few, many or a class of expanded clone.

few,TRBV4-3,TRBJ1-1,-,CASSQGRQVLNTEAFF,TGCGCCAGCAGCCAAGGCAGGCAGGTGCTGAACACTGAAGCTTTCTTT
few,TRBV9,TRBJ2-7,-,CAPVGAREQYF,TGTGCCCCTGTGGGGGCGAGAGAGCAGTACTTC
-,TRBV30,TRBJ2-5,-,CAWSVVGGGETQYF,TGTGCCTGGAGTGTTGTGGGGGGAGGAGAGACCCAGTACTTC
-,TRBV4-3,TRBJ1-2,-,CASSQVTGANYGYTF,TGCGCCAGCAGCCAGGTGACAGGAGCTAACTATGGCTACACCTTC
-,TRBV6-5,TRBJ2-5,TRBD2,CASRQPGTNKETQYF,TGTGCCAGCAGACAACCGGGGACTAACAAAGAGACCCAGTACTTC
-,TRBV7-3,TRBJ2-2,-,CASRHTGSTGELFF,TGTGCCAGCAGACACACAGGGTCCACCGGGGAGCTGTTTTTT
-,TRBV11-2,TRBJ1-5,-,CASSPGGRGVQPQHF,TGTGCCAGCAGCCCCGGTGGCAGGGGAGTTCAGCCCCAGCATTTT
-,TRBV5-1,TRBJ2-3,-,CASSLEQIRTDTQYF,TGCGCCAGCAGCTTGGAACAAATTCGCACAGATACGCAGTATTTT
-,TRBV9,TRBJ2-1,-,CASSARLGDRDGGPYNEQFF,TGTGCCAGCAGCGCAAGGTTAGGTGACAGGGATGGGGGGCCCTACAATGAGCAGTTCTTC
-,TRBV7-2,TRBJ2-7,-,CASRPAGAGANEQYF,TGTGCCAGCAGGCCGGCGGGAGCAGGGGCCAACGAGCAGTACTTC
-,TRBV12-5,TRBJ1-1,-,CASAIGYTEAFF,TGTGCTAGTGCCATCGGTTACACTGAAGCTTTCTTT
few,TRBV11-3,TRBJ2-3,-,CASSLVPPRFRTDTQYF,TGTGCCAGCAGCTTAGTCCCCCCGCGTTTTCGCACAGATACGCAGTATTTT
-,TRBV4-3,TRBJ1-1,-,CASSQGQLEAFF,TGCGCCAGCAGCCAAGGACAGCTTGAAGCTTTCTTT
-,TRBV7-8,TRBJ1-4,-,CASSLGDGRGTEKLFF,TGTGCCAGCAGCTTAGGTGACGGCAGGGGAACTGAAAAACTGTTTTTT
-,TRBV2,TRBJ2-5,TRBD2,CASRRPGLASQETQYF,TGTGCCAGCAGGAGACCCGGACTAGCGTCACAAGAGACCCAGTACTTC
-,TRBV4-3,TRBJ1-2,TRBD1,CASSQLGQGAGYTF,TGCGCCAGCAGCCAATTAGGCCAGGGGGCTGGCTACACCTTC
-,TRBV7-9,TRBJ2-2,TRBD1,CASWTGGNTGELFF,TGTGCCAGCTGGACAGGGGGCAATACCGGGGAGCTGTTTTTT
-,TRBV7-8,TRBJ2-5,TRBD2,CASSFGRALGNPQETQYF,TGTGCCAGCAGCTTCGGGAGGGCATTGGGGAACCCCCAAGAGACCCAGTACTTC
once,TRBV19,TRBJ2-2,TRBD1,CASIGSGQGFTGELFF,TGTGCCAGTATCGGCTCCGGACAGGGATTCACCGGGGAGCTGTTTTTT
-,TRBV5-8,TRBJ2-1,TRBD1,CGIRTGRNEQFF,TGTGGCATTCGGACAGGGAGGAATGAGCAGTTCTTC
-,TRBV5-4,TRBJ2-2,TRBD1,CASSLGTGVGELFF,TGTGCCAGCAGCTTGGGGACAGGGGTCGGGGAGCTGTTTTTT
-,TRBV2,TRBJ1-2,-,CASEAEANYGYTF,TGTGCCAGCGAGGCGGAAGCTAACTATGGCTACACCTTC
-,TRBV28,TRBJ2-7,TRBD1,CASRLGVGQSYEQYF,TGTGCCAGCAGGTTGGGGGTGGGACAGTCCTACGAGCAGTACTTC
few,TRBV7-3,TRBJ1-1,-,CASSLVSGDTEAFF,TGTGCCAGCAGCTTAGTGTCGGGGGACACTGAAGCTTTCTTT
-,TRBV29-1,TRBJ1-2,-,CSVIQDGYTF,TGCAGCGTAATACAGGATGGCTACACCTTC
-,TRBV4-3,TRBJ1-2,-,CASSQSRGNYGYTF,TGCGCCAGCAGCCAATCTAGGGGAAATTATGGCTACACCTTC
-,TRBV9,TRBJ2-7,TRBD2,CASSVATSGYEQYF,TGTGCCAGCAGCGTAGCCACTAGCGGTTACGAGCAGTACTTC
-,TRBV7-2,TRBJ2-2,-,CASSFDRQNTGELFF,TGTGCCAGCAGCTTCGACAGGCAGAACACCGGGGAGCTGTTTTTT
-,TRBV27,TRBJ2-3,TRBD2,CASSLRPTSGGFTDTQYF,TGTGCCAGCAGTCTGAGACCGACTAGCGGGGGTTTCACAGATACGCAGTATTTT
-,TRBV9,TRBJ2-2,-,CASSTRTVNTGELFF,TGTGCCAGCAGCACCCGAACAGTGAACACCGGGGAGCTGTTTTTT
few,TRBV2,TRBJ1-1,-,CASRWTPNTEAFF,TGTGCCAGCAGGTGGACACCGAACACTGAAGCTTTCTTT
-,TRBV19,TRBJ2-2,TRBD1,CASSKGQFVFYANTGELFF,TGTGCCAGTAGTAAGGGACAGTTCGTCTTCTACGCGAACACCGGGGAGCTGTTTTTT
few,TRBV25-1,TRBJ2-7,TRBD1,CASSEESGQGKGEQYF,TGTGCCAGCAGTGAGGAGTCGGGACAGGGGAAGGGCGAGCAGTACTTC
once,TRBV11-2,TRBJ2-1,-,CASSFSTTNNEQFF,TGTGCCAGCAGCTTTTCGACTACCAACAATGAGCAGTTCTTC
-,TRBV11-2,TRBJ1-6,-,CASSFWEVRSYNSPLHF,TGTGCCAGCAGCTTCTGGGAGGTCAGATCCTATAATTCACCCCTCCACTTT
-,TRBV9,TRBJ1-2,-,CASRVQGSNYGYTF,TGTGCCAGCAGAGTTCAGGGGTCTAACTATGGCTACACCTTC
-,TRBV11-3,TRBJ2-1,-,CASSPRRDGEQFF,TGTGCCAGCAGCCCGAGGCGGGACGGTGAGCAGTTCTTC